This TCR beta chain was sequenced during a study of blood T cell repertoires in COVID-19. The sample holds a few counts of this clone. CDR1 GTSNPN and CDR2 SVGIG come from the germline V gene (reference sequence). The V segment lost 0 bases and the J segment 4 bases; nucleotides outside the gene matches: 4. This CDR3 comprises 14 residues. This table comes from immunoSEQ multiplex PCR, and its TCRdb copy is limited to in-frame clones, with some not included. The sample includes about 340,000 clones, roughly 90% of them seen just once. The chain has TRBV30 and TRBJ1-2, with 8 bases lining up with TRBD1. The TCR was taken from a woman aged 55-69 years with COVID-19, enrolled during active disease. The sample taken for sequencing was peripheral blood. CDR3 sequence: CAWSVGTGSYGYTF. CDR3 DNA: TGTGCCTGGAGTGTAGGGACAGGCTCCTATGGCTACACCTTC.